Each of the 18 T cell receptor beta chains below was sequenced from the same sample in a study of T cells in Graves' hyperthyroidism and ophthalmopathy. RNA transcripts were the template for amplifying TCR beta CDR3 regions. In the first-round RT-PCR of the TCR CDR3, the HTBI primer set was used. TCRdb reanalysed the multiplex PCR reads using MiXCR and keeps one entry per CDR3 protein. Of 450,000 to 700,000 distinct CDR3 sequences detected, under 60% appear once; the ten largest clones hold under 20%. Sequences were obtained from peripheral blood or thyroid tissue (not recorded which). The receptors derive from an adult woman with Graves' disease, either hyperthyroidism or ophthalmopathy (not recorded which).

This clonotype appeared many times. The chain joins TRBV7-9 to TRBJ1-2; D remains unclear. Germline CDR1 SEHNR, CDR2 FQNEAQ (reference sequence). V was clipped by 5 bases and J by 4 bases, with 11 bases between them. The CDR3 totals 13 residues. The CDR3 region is CASSPPKIYGYTF. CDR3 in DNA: TGTGCCAGCAGCCCCCCCAAGATCTATGGCTACACCTTC.

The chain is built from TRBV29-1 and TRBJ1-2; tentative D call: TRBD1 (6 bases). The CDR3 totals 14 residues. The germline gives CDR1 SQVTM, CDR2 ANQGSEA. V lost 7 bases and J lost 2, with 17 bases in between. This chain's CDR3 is CSGGPTGSNYGYTF. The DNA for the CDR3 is TGCAGCGGGGGCCCAACAGGGTCCAACTATGGCTACACCTTC.

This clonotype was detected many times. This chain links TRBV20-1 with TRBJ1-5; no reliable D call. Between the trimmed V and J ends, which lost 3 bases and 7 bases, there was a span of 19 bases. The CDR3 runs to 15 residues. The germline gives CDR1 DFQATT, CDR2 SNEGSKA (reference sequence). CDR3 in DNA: TGCAGTGCTAGCAGTCTCGTCGGGTCAAGGCAGCCCCAGCATTTT. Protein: CSASSLVGSRQPQHF.

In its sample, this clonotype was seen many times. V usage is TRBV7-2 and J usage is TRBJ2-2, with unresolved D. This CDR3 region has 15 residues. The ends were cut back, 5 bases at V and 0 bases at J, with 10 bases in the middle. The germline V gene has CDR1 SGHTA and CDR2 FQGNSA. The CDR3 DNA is TGTGCCAGCAGCCCAGACTGGGCGAACACCGGGGAGCTGTTTTTT. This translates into CASSPDWANTGELFF.

The CDR3 sequence: CSVGDRVGQPQHF. Here the CDR3 DNA reads TGCAGCGTTGGGGACAGGGTTGGTCAGCCCCAGCATTTT. The V and J genes are TRBV29-1 and TRBJ1-5; TRBD1 agrees at 9 bases. Germline CDR1 SQVTM, CDR2 ANQGSEA. The V gene end was trimmed by 4 bases and the J gene end by 6 bases; junction bases not matched to a gene: 4. The CDR3 sequence is 13 residues long.

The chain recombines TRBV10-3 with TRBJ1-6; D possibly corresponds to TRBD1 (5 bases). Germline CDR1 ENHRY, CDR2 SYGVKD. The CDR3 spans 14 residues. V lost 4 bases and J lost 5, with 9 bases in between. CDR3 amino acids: CAISVGTDNSPLHF. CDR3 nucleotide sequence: TGTGCCATCAGTGTAGGGACCGATAATTCACCCCTCCACTTT.

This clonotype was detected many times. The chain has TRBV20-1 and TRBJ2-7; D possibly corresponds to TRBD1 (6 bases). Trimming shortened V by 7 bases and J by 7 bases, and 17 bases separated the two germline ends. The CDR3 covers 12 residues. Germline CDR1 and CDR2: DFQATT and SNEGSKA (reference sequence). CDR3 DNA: TGCAGTGGACAGGATAGTGGGTGGGAGCAGTACTTC. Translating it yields CSGQDSGWEQYF.

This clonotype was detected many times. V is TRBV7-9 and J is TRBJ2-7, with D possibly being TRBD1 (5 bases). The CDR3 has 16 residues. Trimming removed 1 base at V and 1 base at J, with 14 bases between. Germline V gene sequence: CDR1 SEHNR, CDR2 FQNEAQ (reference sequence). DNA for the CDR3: TGTGCCAGCAGCTTAGGATCGACAGCTCTATCCTACGAGCAGTACTTC. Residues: CASSLGSTALSYEQYF.

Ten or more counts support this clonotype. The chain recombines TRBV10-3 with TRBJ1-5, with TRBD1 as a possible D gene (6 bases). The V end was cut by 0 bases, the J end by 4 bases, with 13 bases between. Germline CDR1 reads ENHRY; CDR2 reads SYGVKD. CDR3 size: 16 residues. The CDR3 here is CAISESGGGQNQPQHF. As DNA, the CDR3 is TGTGCCATCAGTGAGTCGGGGGGGGGCCAAAATCAGCCCCAGCATTTT.

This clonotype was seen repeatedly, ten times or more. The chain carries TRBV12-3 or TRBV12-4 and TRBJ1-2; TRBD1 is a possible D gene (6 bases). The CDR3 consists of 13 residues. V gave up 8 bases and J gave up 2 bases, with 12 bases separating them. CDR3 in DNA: TGTGCCAGCTCAGGGGCAAGAAACTATGGCTACACCTTC. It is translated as CASSGARNYGYTF.

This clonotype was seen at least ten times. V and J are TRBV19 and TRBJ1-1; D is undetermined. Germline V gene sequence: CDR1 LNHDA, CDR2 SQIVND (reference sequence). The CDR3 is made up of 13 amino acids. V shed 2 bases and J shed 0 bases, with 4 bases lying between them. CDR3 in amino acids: CASSIFMNTEAFF. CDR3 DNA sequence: TGTGCCAGTAGTATATTCATGAACACTGAAGCTTTCTTT.

The CDR3 here is CASSTEQFPYEQYF. CDR3 nucleotide sequence: TGTGCCAGCAGCACCGAACAGTTTCCCTACGAGCAGTACTTC. The chain couples TRBV7-9 to TRBJ2-7; the D is unclear. V dropped 5 bases and J dropped 2 bases, with 13 bases sitting between them. The CDR3 consists of 14 residues. The germline V gene encodes CDR1 SEHNR and CDR2 FQNEAQ (reference sequence). Using reference TRBV7-9 and TRBJ2-7 for the parts outside the CDR3, the full variable domain is DTGVSQNPRHKITKRGQNVTFRCDPISEHNRLYWYRQTLGQGPEFLTYFQNEAQLEKSRLLSDRFSAERPKGSFSTLEIQRTEQGDSAMYLCASSTEQFPYEQYFGPGTRLTVT.

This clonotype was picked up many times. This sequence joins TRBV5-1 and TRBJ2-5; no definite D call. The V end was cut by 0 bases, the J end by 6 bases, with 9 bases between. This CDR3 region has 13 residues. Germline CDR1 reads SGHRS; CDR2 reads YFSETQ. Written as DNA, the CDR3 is TGCGCCAGCAGCTTGGCCGATTATAAGACCCAGTACTTC. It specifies CASSLADYKTQYF.

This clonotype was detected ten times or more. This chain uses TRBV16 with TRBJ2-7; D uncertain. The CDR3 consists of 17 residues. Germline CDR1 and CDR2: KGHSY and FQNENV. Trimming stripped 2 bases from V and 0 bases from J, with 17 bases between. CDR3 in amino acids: CASSQRYAGFSSYEQYF. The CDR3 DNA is TGTGCCAGCAGCCAACGATACGCAGGATTTAGCTCCTACGAGCAGTACTTC.

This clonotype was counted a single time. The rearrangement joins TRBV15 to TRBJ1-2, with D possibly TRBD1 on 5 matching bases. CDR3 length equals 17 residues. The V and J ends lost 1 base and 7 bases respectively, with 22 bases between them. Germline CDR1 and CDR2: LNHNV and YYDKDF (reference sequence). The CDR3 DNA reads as TGTGCCACCAGCAGAGCCGGGAGAGGGGCGCTGGGGAGTGGCTACACCTTC. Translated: CATSRAGRGALGSGYTF.

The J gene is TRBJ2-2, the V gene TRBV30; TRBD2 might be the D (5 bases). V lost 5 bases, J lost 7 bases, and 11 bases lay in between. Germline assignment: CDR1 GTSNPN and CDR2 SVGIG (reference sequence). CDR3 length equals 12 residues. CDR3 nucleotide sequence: TGTGCCTGGGGTTACGCGGGCGGGGAGCTGTTTTTT. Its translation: CAWGYAGGELFF.

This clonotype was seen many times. CDR3 sequence reads: CASSSQGSSSGNTIYF. The DNA for the CDR3 is TGTGCCAGCAGTTCACAGGGTTCGAGCTCTGGAAACACCATATATTTT. The chain joins TRBV27 to TRBJ1-3; possible D gene TRBD1, 6 bases. Germline CDR1 and CDR2: MNHEY and SMNVEV (reference sequence). The CDR3 has 16 residues. Trimming took 4 bases from V and 0 from J, leaving 13 bases between them.

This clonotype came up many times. CDR3 loop: CASCRGTNEKLFF. DNA for the CDR3: TGTGCCAGCTGCAGGGGAACTAATGAAAAACTGTTTTTT. The chain has TRBV2 and TRBJ1-4, with D perhaps TRBD1 (6 bases). The CDR3 is 13 residues long. V was pared by 8 bases and J by 1 base, with 8 bases between. The V gene's germline CDR1 is SNHLY and CDR2 FYNNEI.